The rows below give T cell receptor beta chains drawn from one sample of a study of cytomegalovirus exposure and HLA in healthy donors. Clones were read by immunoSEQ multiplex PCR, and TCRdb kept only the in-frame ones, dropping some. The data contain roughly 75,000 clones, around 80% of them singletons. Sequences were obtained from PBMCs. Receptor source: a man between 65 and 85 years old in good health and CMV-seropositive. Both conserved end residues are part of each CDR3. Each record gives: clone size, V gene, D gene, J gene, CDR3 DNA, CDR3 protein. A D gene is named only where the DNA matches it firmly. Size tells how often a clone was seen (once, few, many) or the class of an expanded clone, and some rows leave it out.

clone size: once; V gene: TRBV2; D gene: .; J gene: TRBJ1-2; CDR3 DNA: TGTGCCAGCAGTGTCCCGAGGAGGACCAACTATGGCTACACCTTC; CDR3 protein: CASSVPRRTNYGYTF
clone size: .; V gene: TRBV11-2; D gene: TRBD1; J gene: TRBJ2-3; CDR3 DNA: TGTGCCAGCAGCGAAGGACAGGGGATAGATACGCAGTATTTT; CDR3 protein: CASSEGQGIDTQYF
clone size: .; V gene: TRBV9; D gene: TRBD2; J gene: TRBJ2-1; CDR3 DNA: TGTGCCAGCAGCGCCCTAGCGGGGGGGTACAATGAGCAGTTCTTC; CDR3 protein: CASSALAGGYNEQFF
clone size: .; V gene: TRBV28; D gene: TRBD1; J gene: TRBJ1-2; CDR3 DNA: TGTGCCACATGGACAGGGATTAACTATGGCTACACCTTC; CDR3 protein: CATWTGINYGYTF
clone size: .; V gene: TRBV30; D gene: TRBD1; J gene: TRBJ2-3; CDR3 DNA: TGTGCCTGGAGCCCCTTGGCGAGCGGCAGGGGGCAACAAGATACGCAGTATTTT; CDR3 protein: CAWSPLASGRGQQDTQYF
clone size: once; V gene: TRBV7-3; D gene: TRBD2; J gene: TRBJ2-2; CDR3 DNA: TGTGCCAGCAGCTCTCCGGGACTAGCGGGACAGGCGAACACCGGGGAGCTGTTTTTT; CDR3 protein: CASSSPGLAGQANTGELFF
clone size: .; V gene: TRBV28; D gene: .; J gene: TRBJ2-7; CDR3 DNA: TGTGCCAGCAGTCCCTTTTCCTACGAGCAGTACTTC; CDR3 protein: CASSPFSYEQYF
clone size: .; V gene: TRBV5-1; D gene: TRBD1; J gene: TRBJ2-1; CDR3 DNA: TGCGCCAGCAGCCAGACGACAGGGGAAGGGGAGCAGTTCTTC; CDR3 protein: CASSQTTGEGEQFF
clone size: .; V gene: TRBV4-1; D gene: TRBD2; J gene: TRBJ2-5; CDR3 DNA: TGCGCCAGCAGCCAAGTCCGGGCTAGCGGGCAACAAGAGACCCAGTACTTC; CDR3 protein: CASSQVRASGQQETQYF
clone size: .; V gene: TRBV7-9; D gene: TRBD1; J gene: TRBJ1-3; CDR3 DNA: TGTGCCAGCAGCGGACAGGGGGTATACGGAAACACCATATATTTT; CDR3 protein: CASSGQGVYGNTIYF
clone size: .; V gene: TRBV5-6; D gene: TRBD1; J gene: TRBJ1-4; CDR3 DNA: TGTGCCAGCAGGTCATCAGGACAGGGTTGGGGAAAACTGTTTTTT; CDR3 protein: CASRSSGQGWGKLFF
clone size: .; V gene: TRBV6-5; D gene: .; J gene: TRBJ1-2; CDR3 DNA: TGTGCCAGCAGTTACGCCTCAGGGGACTATGGCTACACCTTC; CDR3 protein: CASSYASGDYGYTF
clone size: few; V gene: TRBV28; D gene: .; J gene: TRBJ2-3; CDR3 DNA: TGTGCCAGCAGTCCCCGGGACTTGACGATAAGGAAGCAGTATTTT; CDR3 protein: CASSPRDLTIRKQYF
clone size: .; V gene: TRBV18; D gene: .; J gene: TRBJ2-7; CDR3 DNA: TGTGCCAGCTCACTTCCGGGACTTGACTACGAGCAGTACTTC; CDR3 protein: CASSLPGLDYEQYF
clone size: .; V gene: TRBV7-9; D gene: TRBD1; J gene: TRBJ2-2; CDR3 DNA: TGTGCCAGCAGCTCCTCGGGTGGACAGGGGATTGGCGGGGAGCTGTTTTTT; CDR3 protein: CASSSSGGQGIGGELFF
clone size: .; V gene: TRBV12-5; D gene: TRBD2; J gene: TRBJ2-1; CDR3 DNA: TGTGCTAGTGCGAGGACTAGCGGGAGACCGTGGCAGTTCTTC; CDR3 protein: CASARTSGRPWQFF
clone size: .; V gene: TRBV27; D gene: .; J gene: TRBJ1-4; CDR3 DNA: TGTGCCAGCAGTATCCGGGGGGAAAAACTGTTTTTT; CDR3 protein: CASSIRGEKLFF
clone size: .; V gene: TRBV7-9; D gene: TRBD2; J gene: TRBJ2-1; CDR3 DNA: TGTGCCAGCAGCTTAGCCTCGACTAGCGGGAGGTTGAATGAGCAGTTCTTC; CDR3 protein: CASSLASTSGRLNEQFF
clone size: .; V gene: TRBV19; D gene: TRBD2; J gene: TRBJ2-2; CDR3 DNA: TGTGCCAGCGGGGGGGCCGGCACCGGGGAGCTGTTTTTT; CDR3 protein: CASGGAGTGELFF
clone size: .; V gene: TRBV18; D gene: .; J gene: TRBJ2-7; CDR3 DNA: TGTGCCAGCTCACTCGGTGGCTCCTACGAGCAGTACTTC; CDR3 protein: CASSLGGSYEQYF
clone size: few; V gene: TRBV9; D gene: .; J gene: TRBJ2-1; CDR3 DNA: TGTGCCAGCAGCCACAGGGAGCGGGAAAACAATGAGCAGTTCTTC; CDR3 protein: CASSHRERENNEQFF
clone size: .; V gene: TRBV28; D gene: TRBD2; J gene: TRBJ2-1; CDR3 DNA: TGTGCCAGCAGTCTACTAGCGGGAGGGCCGAATGAGCAGTTCTTC; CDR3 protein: CASSLLAGGPNEQFF
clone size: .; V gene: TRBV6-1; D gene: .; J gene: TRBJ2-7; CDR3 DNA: TGTGCCAGCAGTGAAGGCGCATTAGCCCTCTACGAGCAGTACTTC; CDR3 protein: CASSEGALALYEQYF
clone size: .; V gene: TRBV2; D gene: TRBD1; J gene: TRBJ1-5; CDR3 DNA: TGTGCCAGCAGAGACGGACAGGCCCTTTATCAGCCCCAGCATTTT; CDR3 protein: CASRDGQALYQPQHF
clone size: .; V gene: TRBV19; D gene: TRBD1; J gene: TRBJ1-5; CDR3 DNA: TGTGCCAGTAGTCTCGGACAGGGGAATCAGCCCCAGCATTTT; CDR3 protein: CASSLGQGNQPQHF
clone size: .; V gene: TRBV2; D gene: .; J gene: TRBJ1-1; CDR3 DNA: TGTGCCAGCAGGAGAGAGGGCATGAACACTGAAGCTTTCTTT; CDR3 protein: CASRREGMNTEAFF
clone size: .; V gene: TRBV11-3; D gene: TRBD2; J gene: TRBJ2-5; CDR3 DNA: TGTGCCAGCAGCCCCGGGGGCCCTAGCGGGATTCAAGAGACCCAGTACTTC; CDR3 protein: CASSPGGPSGIQETQYF
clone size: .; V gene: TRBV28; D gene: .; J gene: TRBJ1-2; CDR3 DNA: TGTGCCAGCAGTGGGGCCCCCTATGGCTACACCTTC; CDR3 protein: CASSGAPYGYTF
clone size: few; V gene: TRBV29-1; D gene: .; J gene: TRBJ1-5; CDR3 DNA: TGCAGCGTTGTCCCAAAGGGGACTAATCAGCCCCAGCATTTT; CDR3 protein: CSVVPKGTNQPQHF
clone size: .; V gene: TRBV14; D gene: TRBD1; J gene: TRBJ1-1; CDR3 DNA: TGTGCCAGCAGCCAGACAGGGGGGAACACTGAAGCTTTCTTT; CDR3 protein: CASSQTGGNTEAFF
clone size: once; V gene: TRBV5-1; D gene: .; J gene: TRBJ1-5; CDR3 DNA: TGCGCCAGCAGCTTGGGGGGGGATTCTCAGCCCCAGCATTTT; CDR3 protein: CASSLGGDSQPQHF
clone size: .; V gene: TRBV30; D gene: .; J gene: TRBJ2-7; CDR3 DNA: TGTGCCTGGAGTGTGGACACCAGCTCCTACGAGCAGTACTTC; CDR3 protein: CAWSVDTSSYEQYF
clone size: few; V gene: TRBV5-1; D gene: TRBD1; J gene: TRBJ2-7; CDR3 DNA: TGCGCCAGCAGTCACGGGACAGATAACTACGAGCAGTACTTC; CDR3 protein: CASSHGTDNYEQYF